This T cell receptor beta chain was obtained from a study of monozygotic twins with inflammatory bowel disease. General observations from the study: Repertoire similarity matched across concordant and discordant twins, perhaps owing to limited power. Findings did not support one strong IBD-associated signal or clonotype. IBD-affected twins scored below their healthy co-twins in TCRbeta diversity (inverse Simpson).

In the case of this clonotype: Its antigen is currently unknown.

Using the 5' RACE reads, TCRdb records one entry per CDR3 protein without DNA. Recorded for this sample: approximately 160,000 distinct CDR3 sequences. This clonotype was sampled from a human donor with ulcerative colitis or Crohn's disease, or a healthy co-twin of an affected twin (not recorded which). Sequenced sample: blood.

CDR3 sequence: CAWSVQPPATEAFF. The V call is TRBV30, the J call TRBJ1-1. From germline, CDR1 is GTSNPN and CDR2 SVGIG (reference sequence). The CDR3 totals 14 residues.